Given below is one TCR beta chain in context. The target antigen is unknown. PCR used 60 Vbeta primers and 13 Jbeta primers. Libraries were prepared by immunoSEQ multiplex PCR; TCRdb keeps only in-frame clonotypes and omits some of them. This sample's table reports some 130,000 clones. The V end lost 5 bases, the J end lost 0 bases, and 16 bases lay between the germline ends. Germline CDR1 and CDR2: MNHNY and SVGAGI (reference sequence). The CDR3 is 16 amino acids. The data are from a study of cytomegalovirus exposure and HLA in healthy donors. Study-level results: Later analysis demonstrated an association between a missense DCLRE1C variant and TCR beta V- and J-gene trimming.

This chain joins TRBV6-6 and TRBJ1-1, with a weak D call TRBD1 (6 bases). The receptor's source is a man aged 18-30 years in good health and CMV-seronegative. The sample taken for sequencing was PBMCs. In nucleotides, the CDR3 is TGTGCCAGCAGTCGGGGGGCGTTTGGCCTGAACACTGAAGCTTTCTTT. It encodes CASSRGAFGLNTEAFF.